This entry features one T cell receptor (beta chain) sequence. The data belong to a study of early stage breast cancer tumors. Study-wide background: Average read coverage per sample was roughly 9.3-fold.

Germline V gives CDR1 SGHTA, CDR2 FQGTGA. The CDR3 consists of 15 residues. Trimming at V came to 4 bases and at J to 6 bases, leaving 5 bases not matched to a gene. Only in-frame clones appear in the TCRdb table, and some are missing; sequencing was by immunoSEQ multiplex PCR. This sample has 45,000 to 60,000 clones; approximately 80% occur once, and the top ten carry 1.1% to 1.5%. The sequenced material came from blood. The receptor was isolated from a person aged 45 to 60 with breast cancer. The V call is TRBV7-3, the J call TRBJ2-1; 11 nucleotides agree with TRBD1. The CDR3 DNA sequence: TGTGCCAGCAGCTGGACAGGGGGCGAGGGCAATGAGCAGTTCTTC. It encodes CASSWTGGEGNEQFF.